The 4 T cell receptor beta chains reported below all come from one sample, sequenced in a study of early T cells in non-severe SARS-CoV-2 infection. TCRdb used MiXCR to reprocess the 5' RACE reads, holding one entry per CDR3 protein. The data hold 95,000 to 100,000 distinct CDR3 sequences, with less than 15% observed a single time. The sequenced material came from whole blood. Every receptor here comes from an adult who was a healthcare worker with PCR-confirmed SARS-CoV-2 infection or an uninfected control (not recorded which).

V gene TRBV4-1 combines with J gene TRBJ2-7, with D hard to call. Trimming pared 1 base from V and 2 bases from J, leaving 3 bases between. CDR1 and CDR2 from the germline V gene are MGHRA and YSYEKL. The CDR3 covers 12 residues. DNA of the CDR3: TGCGCCAGCAGCCAAGGGGCCTACGAGCAGTACTTC. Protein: CASSQGAYEQYF.

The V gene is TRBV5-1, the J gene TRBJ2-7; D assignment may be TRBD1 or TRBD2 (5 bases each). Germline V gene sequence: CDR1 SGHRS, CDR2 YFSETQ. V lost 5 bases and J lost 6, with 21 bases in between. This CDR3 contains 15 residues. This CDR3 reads CASSFGASGNFEQYF. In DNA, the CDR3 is TGCGCCAGCAGTTTTGGGGCCTCCGGGAACTTCGAGCAGTACTTC.

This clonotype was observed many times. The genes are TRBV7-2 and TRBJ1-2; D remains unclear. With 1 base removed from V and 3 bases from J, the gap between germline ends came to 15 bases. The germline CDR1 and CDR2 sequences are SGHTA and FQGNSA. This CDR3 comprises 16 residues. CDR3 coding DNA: TGTGCCAGCAGCTTAGAACATTTCGCAGACGACTATGGCTACACCTTC. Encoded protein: CASSLEHFADDYGYTF. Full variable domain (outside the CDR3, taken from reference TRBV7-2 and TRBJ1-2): GAGVSQSPSNKVTEKGKDVELRCDPISGHTALYWYRQSLGQGLEFLIYFQGNSAPDKSGLPSDRFSAERTGGSVSTLTIQRTQQEDSAVYLCASSLEHFADDYGYTFGSGTRLTVV.

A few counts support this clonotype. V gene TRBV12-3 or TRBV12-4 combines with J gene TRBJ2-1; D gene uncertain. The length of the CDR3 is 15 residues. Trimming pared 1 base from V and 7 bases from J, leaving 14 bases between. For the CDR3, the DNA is TGTGCCAGCAGTTTAGAGAGTGGGTTGGGAAATGAGCAGTTCTTC. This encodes CASSLESGLGNEQFF.